This T cell receptor (beta chain) originates from a study of blood T cell repertoires in COVID-19. Clones were sequenced by immunoSEQ multiplex PCR, and TCRdb holds only the in-frame ones, with some missing. The repertoire has about 76,000 clones, approximately 80% of them found once; the top ten carry roughly 18%. This CDR3 comprises 15 residues. The germline CDR1 and CDR2 sequences are GTSNPN and SVGIG (reference sequence). Trimming removed 4 bases from V and 0 bases from J, with 13 bases in between. This clone has only a few counts. This sequence originates from a woman aged 60-70 years with acute or convalescent COVID-19. Sequenced material: peripheral blood. The chain links TRBV30 to TRBJ1-3, with a tentative D call TRBD1 (6 bases). DNA for the CDR3: TGTGCCTGGAACAAAGACAGGCTCTCTGGAAACACCATATATTTT. It encodes CAWNKDRLSGNTIYF.